The entry below gives a single T cell receptor beta chain sequence along with its context. The antigen is unknown. The TCR beta cDNA libraries carried unique molecular identifiers. One entry per CDR3 protein, called by TCRdb with MiXCR from the PCR reads. The repertoire consists of about 770,000 distinct CDR3 sequences, with around 42% occurring once and the leading ten covering approximately 5%. CDR1 is LGHDT, CDR2 YNNKEL, per germline (reference sequence). CDR3 size: 17 residues. The trim removed 0 bases at V and 3 bases at J, leaving 10 bases unmatched. These data come from a study of post-analysis software for immune sequencing data. In the study overall: Some patients lacked subtype; others had relapsing-remitting, secondary progressive or progressive-relapsing disease.

Points from the study as a whole: About 5 TRBV segments occurring more often in patients than controls included TRBV5-6, TRBV5-1 and TRBV20-1. Controls had significantly higher normalized Chao1 diversity than multiple sclerosis patients.

The chain uses TRBV3-1 and TRBJ2-5, with TRBD1 identical over 7 bases. The sequencing sample was made of blood. The TCR sequence derives from a girl aged 10 to 17 with multiple sclerosis. Here the CDR3 reads CASSQDPHRDRKETQYF. The CDR3 nucleotides read TGTGCCAGCAGCCAAGACCCCCACCGGGACAGAAAAGAGACCCAGTACTTC.